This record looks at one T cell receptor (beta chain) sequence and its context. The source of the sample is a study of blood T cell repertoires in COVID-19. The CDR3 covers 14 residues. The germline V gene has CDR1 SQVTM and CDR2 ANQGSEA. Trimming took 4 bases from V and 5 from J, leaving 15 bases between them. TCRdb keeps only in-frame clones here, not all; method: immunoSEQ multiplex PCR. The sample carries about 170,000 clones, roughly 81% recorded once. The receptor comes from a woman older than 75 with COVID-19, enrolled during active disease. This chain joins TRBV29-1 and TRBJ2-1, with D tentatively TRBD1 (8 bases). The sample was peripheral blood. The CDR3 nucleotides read TGCAGCGTTGGGCGACAGGGGAGGGACAATGAGCAGTTCTTC. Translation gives CSVGRQGRDNEQFF.